Each of the 16 T cell receptor beta chains below was sequenced from the same sample in a study of early T cells in non-severe SARS-CoV-2 infection. TCRdb reanalysed the 5' RACE reads using MiXCR and keeps one entry per CDR3 protein. The table includes around 30,000 distinct CDR3 sequences, approximately 9.2% detected once. Material: whole blood. These receptors were taken from an adult who was a healthcare worker with PCR-confirmed SARS-CoV-2 infection or an uninfected control (not recorded which).

In this sample, this clonotype turned up many times. V usage is TRBV7-3 and J usage is TRBJ2-3; possible D gene TRBD2, 5 bases. Trimming removed 2 bases at V and 1 base at J, with 13 bases between. In germline, CDR1 is SGHTA, CDR2 FQGTGA. The CDR3 is 16 amino acids. In DNA form, the CDR3 reads TGTGCCAGCAGCTTATTTCCGGGGATAGGCACAGATACGCAGTATTTT. This gives the protein CASSLFPGIGTDTQYF.

This clonotype was picked up many times. The chain uses TRBV12-3 or TRBV12-4 and TRBJ2-2, with TRBD1 identical over 9 bases. The junction had 6 bases not matched to a gene; V was cut back by 5 bases and J by 5 bases. The CDR3 spans 15 residues. CDR3 region: CASSPPGTGTGELFF. The CDR3 nucleotides are TGTGCCAGCAGTCCTCCCGGGACAGGGACCGGGGAGCTGTTTTTT.

This rearrangement joins TRBV14 to TRBJ2-2, with a weak D call TRBD1 (6 bases). Trimming removed 2 bases at V and 4 bases at J, with 14 bases between. The CDR3 is 16 residues long. Germline V gene lookup returns CDR1 SGHDN and CDR2 FVKESK. The CDR3 loop reads CASSQRITGSTGELFF. In DNA form, the CDR3 reads TGTGCCAGCAGCCAAAGAATTACAGGGAGCACCGGGGAGCTGTTTTTT.

This clonotype was recorded many times. The CDR3 loop is CASSLSSGGVETQYF. The CDR3 nucleotides read TGTGCCAGCAGTTTATCGTCCGGGGGGGTAGAGACCCAGTACTTC. The chain carries TRBV27 and TRBJ2-5; 8 nucleotides align to TRBD2. Germline loops: CDR1 MNHEY, CDR2 SMNVEV (reference sequence). V shed 0 bases, J shed 4 bases, and the junction held 4 bases outside the gene matches. The CDR3 length is 15 residues.

Remarks on this clonotype: This may be a read error: a much more frequent sequence differs by one nucleotide. This CDR3 reads CASSQDGPMALNSPLHF. The CDR3 nucleotides are TGTGCCAGCTCACAAGACGGACCAATGGCTCTAAATTCACCCCTCCACTTT. The gene calls are TRBV18 and TRBJ1-6; no clear D. CDR3 length: 17 amino acids. V lost 4 bases, J lost 7 bases, and 20 bases lay in between. Germline-derived CDR1 and CDR2 are KGHSH and LQKENI. The entire variable domain, with the rest obtained from reference TRBV18 and TRBJ1-6, is as follows: NAGVMQNPRHLVRRRGQEARLRCSPMKGHSHVYWYRQLPEEGLKFMVYLQKENIIDESGMPKERFSAEFPKEGPSILRIQQVVRGDSAAYFCASSQDGPMALNSPLHFGNGTRLTVT.

This clonotype was detected ten times or more. The gene calls are TRBV10-3 and TRBJ2-2, with 9 bases fitting TRBD1. Germline CDR1 and CDR2: ENHRY and SYGVKD. The junction had 3 bases not matched to a gene; V was cut back by 4 bases and J by 0 bases. This CDR3 region has 16 residues. The CDR3 spells CAISGGQGTNTGELFF. The CDR3 bases are TGTGCCATCAGTGGGGGACAGGGAACGAACACCGGGGAGCTGTTTTTT.

The chain recombines TRBV7-9 with TRBJ2-5, with D perhaps TRBD1 (5 bases). The germline gives CDR1 SEHNR, CDR2 FQNEAQ (reference sequence). The CDR3 consists of 14 residues. Between the trimmed V and J ends, which lost 6 bases and 1 base, there was a span of 12 bases. The CDR3 is CASRESGPQETQYF. The CDR3 bases are TGTGCCAGCAGGGAATCAGGGCCCCAAGAGACCCAGTACTTC.

The genes are TRBV10-2 and TRBJ2-7; no firm D call. The CDR3 contains 13 residues. Germline V gene lookup returns CDR1 WSHSY and CDR2 SAAADI. V was pared by 0 bases and J by 6 bases, with 9 bases between. The CDR3 DNA reads TGCGCCAGCAGTGAGTCGGTGCAGTTCGAGCAGTACTTC. It translates to CASSESVQFEQYF.

This clonotype was observed a few times. The chain couples TRBV9 to TRBJ2-2; possibly TRBD2 for D (6 bases). Germline V gene lookup returns CDR1 SGDLS and CDR2 YYNGEE. V lost 0 bases to trimming and J lost 2 bases, with 8 bases between them. The CDR3 sequence is 15 residues long. CDR3 in amino acids: CASSVAGVNTGELFF. The DNA for the CDR3 is TGTGCCAGCAGCGTAGCGGGGGTAAACACCGGGGAGCTGTTTTTT.

This clonotype was counted only a few times. This chain joins TRBV7-9 and TRBJ1-4, with D perhaps TRBD1 (5 bases). Trimming cost V 5 bases and J 6 bases, with 22 bases left between them. CDR3 length: 17 amino acids. CDR1 is SEHNR and CDR2 is FQNEAQ in the germline V gene (reference sequence). CDR3 amino acids: CASSPGTGLWLHEKLFF. The CDR3 bases are TGTGCCAGCAGCCCCGGAACAGGTTTATGGTTACATGAAAAACTGTTTTTT.

The rearrangement joins TRBV11-2 to TRBJ2-3, with TRBD1 matching over 7 bases. The CDR3 totals 17 residues. Germline values: CDR1 SGHAT, CDR2 FQNNGV. Unmatched junction bases numbered 18, after V lost 11 bases and J lost 1 base. CDR3 region: CADGANEDRNGTDTQYF. CDR3 nucleotides: TGTGCCGACGGCGCCAATGAGGACAGGAATGGCACAGATACGCAGTATTTT.

This clonotype was recorded many times. This chain uses TRBV27 with TRBJ1-1; the D is unclear. Looked up from germline, CDR1 is MNHEY and CDR2 is SMNVEV (reference sequence). The CDR3 sequence is 12 residues long. V was trimmed by 3 bases and J by 8 bases, leaving 10 bases between them. The CDR3 loop reads CASSFPEGEAFF. In nucleotides, the CDR3 is TGTGCCAGCAGTTTCCCGGAAGGAGAAGCTTTCTTT.

This clonotype has a handful of counts. This may stem from a read error, because a much larger clone lies one nucleotide away. The V gene is TRBV12-3 or TRBV12-4, the J gene TRBJ2-3; possibly TRBD2 for D (6 bases). CDR3 size: 15 residues. In DNA form, the CDR3 reads TGTGTCAGCAAAAGCGGAGGGGCCAACACAGATACGCAGTATTTT. As protein: CVSKSGGANTDTQYF.

Many counts were recorded for this clonotype. The CDR3 region has the DNA TGTGCCAGCAACGACCTCTCCACAGATACGCAGTATTTT. It encodes CASNDLSTDTQYF. This rearrangement joins TRBV7-2 to TRBJ2-3; no firm D call. The V end was cut by 7 bases, the J end by 2 bases, with 10 bases between. The CDR3 runs 13 residues. Germline V gene data show CDR1 as SGHTA and CDR2 as FQGNSA.

This clonotype was detected ten times or more. V and J are TRBV10-3 and TRBJ1-2; TRBD1 aligns across 7 bases. Germline CDR1 and CDR2: ENHRY and SYGVKD. This CDR3 is built from 17 residues. J was trimmed by 2 bases and V by 6 bases; bases with no gene match: 15. The CDR3 region is CAIRLPPTGFMNYGYTF. As DNA, the CDR3 is TGTGCCATCAGACTCCCTCCGACAGGGTTTATGAACTATGGCTACACCTTC.

Many counts were recorded for this clonotype. This chain joins TRBV20-1 and TRBJ1-2; D gene ambiguous. Germline V CDR1 and CDR2: DFQATT, SNEGSKA (reference sequence). The CDR3 sequence is 14 residues long. V was clipped by 6 bases and J by 3 bases, with 17 bases between them. The CDR3 DNA follows: TGCAGTGCCCCAACTAAACCGGGTTACTATGGCTACACCTTC. Its protein is CSAPTKPGYYGYTF.